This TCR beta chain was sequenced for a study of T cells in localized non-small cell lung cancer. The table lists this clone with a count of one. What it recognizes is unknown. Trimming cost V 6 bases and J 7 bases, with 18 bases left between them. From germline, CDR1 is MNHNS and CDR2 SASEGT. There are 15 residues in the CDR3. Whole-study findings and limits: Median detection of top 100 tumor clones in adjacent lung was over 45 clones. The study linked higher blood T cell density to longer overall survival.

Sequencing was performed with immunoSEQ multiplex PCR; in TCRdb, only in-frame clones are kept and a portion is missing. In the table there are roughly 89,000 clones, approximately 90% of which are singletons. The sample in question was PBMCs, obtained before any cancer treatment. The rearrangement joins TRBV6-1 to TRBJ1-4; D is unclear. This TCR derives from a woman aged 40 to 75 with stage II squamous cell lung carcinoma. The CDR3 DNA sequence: TGTGCCAGCAGAATAGGGCTTTCTACGGGTGAAAAACTGTTTTTT. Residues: CASRIGLSTGEKLFF.